This TCR beta chain was sequenced during a study of metastatic and nonmetastatic thyroid tumors (dated by TCRdb to about 2020). About the investigation overall: Repertoires from peripheral blood and from tumor or nodule tissue samples of malignant and benign thyroid patients were compared. Findings and caveats that apply to the study as a whole: In both blood and tumor samples, malignant tumors were reported to have significantly higher TCR beta diversity than benign nodules.

Library preparation employed PCR. Sequencing was carried out with an Illumina HiSeq 4000. The TCR beta-chain CDR3 region of each patient was profiled by high-throughput sequencing. The paper's processing steps were these. A classifier to discriminate distant-metastatic papillary thyroid cancer patients was built from CDR3 differences across clinicopathological groups. The Shannon index was used to measure repertoire diversity, and the Morisita-Horn index was used to measure how similar tumor and blood repertoires were. TCRdb trimmed public reads at Q25 via fastp, called clones via MiXCR and kept in-frame beta chains. The V and J calls and clone size come from TCRdb's table, not from the authors' own analysis. Within this sample are about 7,000 clones, with under 20% of them counted one time only. The ten largest account for 9.6% of the sample. The germline V gene specifies SGHVS as CDR1 and FQNEAQ as CDR2. The junction carries 7 bases between V and J, which are trimmed by 1 base and 1 base respectively. The CDR3 sequence holds 15 residues, the cysteine and phenylalanine included. Only the CDR3 portion is preserved as DNA: 45 bases, with reading frame beginning at the first base.

This clone was seen a handful of times. The antigen this receptor binds is unknown. Base-call qualities are not available, and no considerably larger clone is one nucleotide away. No patient had received any treatment before thyroid surgery. Using T-cell receptor beta sequencing, the study looked back at clinical samples from patients collected from about 2011 to 2018. Sequenced material: adjacent normal tissue. The TCR sequence derives from a female donor with papillary thyroid cancer or a benign thyroid nodule (not recorded which). Some clones in this sample may be carry-over from other donors' samples. This chain is built from TRBV7-8 and TRBJ2-2; confidence is insufficient to name the D gene. CDR3 loop: CASSLGEGNTGELFF. Read as DNA, the sequence is TGTGCCAGCAGCTTAGGAGAAGGGAACACCGGGGAGCTGTTTTTT.